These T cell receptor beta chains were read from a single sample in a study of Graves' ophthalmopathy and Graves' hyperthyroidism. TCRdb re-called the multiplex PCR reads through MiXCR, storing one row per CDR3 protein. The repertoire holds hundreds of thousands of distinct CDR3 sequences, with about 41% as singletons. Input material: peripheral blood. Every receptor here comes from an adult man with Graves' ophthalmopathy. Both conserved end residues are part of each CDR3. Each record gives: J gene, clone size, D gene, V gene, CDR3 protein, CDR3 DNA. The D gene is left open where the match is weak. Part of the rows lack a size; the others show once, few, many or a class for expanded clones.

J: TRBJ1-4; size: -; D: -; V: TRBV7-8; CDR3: CASSQAQGATHEKLFF; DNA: TGCGCCAGCAGCCAAGCCCAGGGAGCAACTCATGAAAAACTGTTTTTT
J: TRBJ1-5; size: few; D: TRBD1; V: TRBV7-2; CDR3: CASRWTGAGETQHF; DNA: TGTGCCAGCCGGTGGACAGGGGCAGGGGAGACCCAGCATTTT
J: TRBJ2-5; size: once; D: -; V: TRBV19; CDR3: CASSPVRLRVETQYF; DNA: TGTGCCAGCTCACCGGTCCGGTTGAGGGTAGAGACCCAGTACTTC
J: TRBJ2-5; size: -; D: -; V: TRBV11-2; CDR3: CASSLTQGGETQYF; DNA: TGTGCCAGCAGCTTAACACAGGGAGGGGAGACCCAGTACTTC
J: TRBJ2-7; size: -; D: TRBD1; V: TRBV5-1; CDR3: CASSFGTGIAYEQYF; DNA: TGCGCCAGCAGCTTTGGGACAGGGATCGCCTACGAGCAGTACTTC
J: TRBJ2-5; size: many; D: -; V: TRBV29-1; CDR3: CSVEANQETQYF; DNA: TGCAGCGTTGAGGCCAACCAAGAGACCCAGTACTTC
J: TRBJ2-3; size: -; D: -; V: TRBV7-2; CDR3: CASNSRTDTQYF; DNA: TGTGCCAGCAACTCACGGACAGATACGCAGTATTTT
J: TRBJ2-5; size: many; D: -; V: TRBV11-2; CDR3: CASSLDRTEETQYF; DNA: TGTGCCAGCAGCTTAGATCGGACGGAAGAGACCCAGTACTTC
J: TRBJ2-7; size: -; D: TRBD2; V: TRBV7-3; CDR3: CASSQGWRGGLYEQYF; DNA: TGTGCCAGCAGCCAAGGTTGGCGGGGGGGCCTCTACGAGCAGTACTTC
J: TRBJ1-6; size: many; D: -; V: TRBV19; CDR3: CASSILSGGHNSPLHF; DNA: TGTGCCAGTAGTATTCTGTCCGGGGGACACAATTCACCCCTCCACTTT
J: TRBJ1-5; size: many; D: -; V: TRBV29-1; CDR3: CSVEDMGDAQHF; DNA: TGCAGCGTTGAAGATATGGGGGACGCCCAGCATTTT
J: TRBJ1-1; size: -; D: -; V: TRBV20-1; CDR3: CSAISGLGGTEAFF; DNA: TGCAGTGCTATCTCGGGACTGGGCGGCACTGAAGCTTTCTTT
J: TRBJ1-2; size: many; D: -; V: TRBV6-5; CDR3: CASSTGTLFGYTF; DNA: TGTGCCAGCAGTACAGGGACGCTATTTGGCTACACCTTC
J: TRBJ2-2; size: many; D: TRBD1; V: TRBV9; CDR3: CASSGQGAGELFF; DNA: TGTGCCAGCAGCGGACAGGGTGCCGGGGAGCTGTTTTTT
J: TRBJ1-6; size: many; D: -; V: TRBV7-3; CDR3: CASSLKPPGDNSPLHF; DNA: TGTGCCAGCAGCTTAAAGCCCCCAGGGGATAATTCACCCCTCCACTTT
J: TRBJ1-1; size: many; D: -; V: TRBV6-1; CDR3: CASSSDSPSDEAFF; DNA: TGTGCCAGCAGCTCGGACAGCCCGAGTGACGAAGCTTTCTTT
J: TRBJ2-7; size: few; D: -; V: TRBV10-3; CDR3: CASSVFAGYEQYF; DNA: TGTGCCAGCAGTGTCTTCGCTGGGTACGAGCAGTACTTC
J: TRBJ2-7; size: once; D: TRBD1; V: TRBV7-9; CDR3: CASSSRTGGFEQYF; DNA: TGTGCCAGCAGCTCGAGGACAGGGGGGTTCGAGCAGTACTTC
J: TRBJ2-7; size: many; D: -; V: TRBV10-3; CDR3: CAISEIQGDEQYF; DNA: TGTGCCATCAGCGAAATACAGGGAGACGAGCAGTACTTC
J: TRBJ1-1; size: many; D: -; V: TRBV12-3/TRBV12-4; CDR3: CASSPGTARAEAFF; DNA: TGTGCCAGCAGCCCCGGGACTGCGCGGGCTGAAGCTTTCTTT
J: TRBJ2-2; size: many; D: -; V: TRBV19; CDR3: CASTSQGGTTNTGELFF; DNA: TGTGCCAGTACATCCCAGGGTGGCACCACGAACACCGGGGAGCTGTTTTTT
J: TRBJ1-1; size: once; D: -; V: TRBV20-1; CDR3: CSATGVGGTEAFF; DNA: TGCAGTGCTACCGGGGTAGGGGGCACTGAAGCTTTCTTT
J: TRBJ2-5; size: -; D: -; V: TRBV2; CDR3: CASSDTRQAEETQYF; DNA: TGTGCCAGCAGTGATACCCGACAGGCGGAAGAGACCCAGTACTTC
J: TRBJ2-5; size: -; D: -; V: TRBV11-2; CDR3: CASSNRDWEQETQYF; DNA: TGTGCCAGCAGCAATAGGGACTGGGAGCAAGAGACCCAGTACTTC
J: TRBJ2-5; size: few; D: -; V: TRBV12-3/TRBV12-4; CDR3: CASSSRMGVPSETQYF; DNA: TGTGCCAGCAGCTCCCGTATGGGGGTGCCCTCAGAGACCCAGTACTTC
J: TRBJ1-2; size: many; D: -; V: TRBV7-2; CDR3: CASSLGQVYTF; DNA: TGTGCCAGCAGCCTGGGACAAGTCTACACCTTC
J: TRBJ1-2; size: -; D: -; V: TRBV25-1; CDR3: CASSANLQGDYGYTF; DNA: TGTGCCAGCAGTGCTAACCTCCAGGGTGACTATGGCTACACCTTC
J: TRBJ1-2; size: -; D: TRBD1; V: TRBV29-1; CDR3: CSVTTGVRISYGNGYTF; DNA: TGCAGCGTTACAACAGGGGTACGAATAAGTTACGGGAATGGCTACACCTTC
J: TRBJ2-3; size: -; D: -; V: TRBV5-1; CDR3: CASSLVGGAGDTQYF; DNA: TGCGCCAGCAGCTTGGTGGGGGGCGCTGGAGATACGCAGTATTTT
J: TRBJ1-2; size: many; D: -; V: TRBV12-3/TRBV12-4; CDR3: CASSFQSYGYTF; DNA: TGTGCCAGCAGTTTCCAGAGTTATGGCTACACCTTC
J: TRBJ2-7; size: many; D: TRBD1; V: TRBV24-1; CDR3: CATSDGDRRYEQYF; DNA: TGTGCCACCAGTGATGGGGACAGGAGGTACGAGCAGTACTTC
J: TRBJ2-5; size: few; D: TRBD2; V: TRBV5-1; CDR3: CASSLGRRTSYLVTQYF; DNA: TGCGCCAGCAGCTTGGGCCGAAGGACTAGTTACCTAGTGACCCAGTACTTC
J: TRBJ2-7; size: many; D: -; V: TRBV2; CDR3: CASSGGGPYEQYF; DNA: TGTGCCAGCAGTGGAGGGGGGCCCTACGAGCAGTACTTC
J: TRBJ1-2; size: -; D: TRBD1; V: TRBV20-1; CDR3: CSARRTGGGGYTF; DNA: TGCAGTGCTAGACGGACAGGGGGCGGTGGCTACACCTTC
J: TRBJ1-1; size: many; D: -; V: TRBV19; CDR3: CASSAGQMPIVAFF; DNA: TGTGCCAGTAGTGCCGGACAGATGCCGATCGTCGCTTTCTTT
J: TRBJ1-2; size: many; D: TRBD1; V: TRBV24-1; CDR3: CATSVMDRTYYGYTF; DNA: TGTGCCACCAGTGTTATGGACAGGACCTACTATGGCTACACCTTC
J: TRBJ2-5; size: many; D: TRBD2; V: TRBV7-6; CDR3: CASSLSGGVWETQYF; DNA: TGTGCCAGCAGCTTGTCGGGAGGTGTTTGGGAGACCCAGTACTTC
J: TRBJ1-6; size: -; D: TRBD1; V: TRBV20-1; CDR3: CSLQGTNSPLHF; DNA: TGCAGCTTACAGGGGACTAATTCACCCCTCCACTTT
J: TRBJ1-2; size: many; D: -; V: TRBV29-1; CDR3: CSVPGRNNYGYTF; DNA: TGCAGCGTCCCGGGACGGAATAACTATGGCTACACCTTC
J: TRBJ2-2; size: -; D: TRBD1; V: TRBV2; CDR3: CASSARLQGAIEGTGELFF; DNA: TGTGCCAGCAGTGCTAGACTCCAGGGGGCGATTGAAGGCACCGGGGAGCTGTTTTTT
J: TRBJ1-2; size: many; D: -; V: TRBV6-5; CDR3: CASSYLDSTPWGYTF; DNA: TGTGCCAGCAGTTACTTGGACTCTACCCCGTGGGGCTACACCTTC
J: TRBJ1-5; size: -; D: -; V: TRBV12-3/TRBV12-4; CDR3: CASSLGSRNQPQHF; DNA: TGTGCCAGCAGTTTAGGTAGCAGGAATCAGCCCCAGCATTTT
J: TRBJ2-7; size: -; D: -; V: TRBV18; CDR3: CASSDSFYEQYF; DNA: TGTGCCAGCTCAGACAGCTTCTACGAGCAGTACTTC
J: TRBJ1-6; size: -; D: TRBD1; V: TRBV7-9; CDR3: CASDGGQGTSPLHF; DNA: TGTGCCAGCGACGGGGGACAGGGAACTTCACCCCTCCACTTT
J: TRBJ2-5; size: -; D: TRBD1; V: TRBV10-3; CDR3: CASRTDRGLQETQYF; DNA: TGTGCCAGCAGAACCGACAGGGGGCTCCAAGAGACCCAGTACTTC
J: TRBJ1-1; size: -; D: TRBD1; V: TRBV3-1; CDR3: CASSQGQGVVGTEAFF; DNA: TGTGCCAGCAGCCAAGGACAGGGAGTTGTTGGCACTGAAGCTTTCTTT
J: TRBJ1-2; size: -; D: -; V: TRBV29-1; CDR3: CSVGTSSGYGYTF; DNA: TGCAGCGTGGGGACATCCTCAGGATATGGCTACACCTTC
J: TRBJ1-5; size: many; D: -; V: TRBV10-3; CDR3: CAISSATDQPQHF; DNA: TGTGCCATCAGTTCTGCCACGGATCAGCCCCAGCATTTT
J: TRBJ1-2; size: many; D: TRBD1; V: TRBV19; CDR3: CASTTPTGRGYTF; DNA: TGTGCCAGCACAACTCCGACAGGGAGGGGCTACACCTTC
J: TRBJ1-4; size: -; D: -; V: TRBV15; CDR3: CATSRRRGVVNEKLFF; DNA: TGTGCCACCAGCAGACGTAGAGGGGTGGTTAATGAAAAACTGTTTTTT
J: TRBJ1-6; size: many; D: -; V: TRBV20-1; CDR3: CSAIRTPNSPLHF; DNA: TGCAGTGCTATCCGGACACCTAATTCACCCCTCCACTTT
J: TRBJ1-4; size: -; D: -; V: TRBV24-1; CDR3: CATSDAGGGEKLFF; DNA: TGTGCCACCAGTGATGCGGGCGGAGGCGAAAAACTGTTTTTT
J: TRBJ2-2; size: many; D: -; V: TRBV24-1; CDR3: CATSTPGRAGELFF; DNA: TGTGCCACCAGTACGCCGGGGCGGGCCGGGGAGCTGTTTTTT
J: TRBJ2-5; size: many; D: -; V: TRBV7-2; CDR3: CASSLVEGAGGLWETQYF; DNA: TGTGCCAGCAGCTTAGTTGAGGGGGCGGGGGGCCTCTGGGAGACCCAGTACTTC
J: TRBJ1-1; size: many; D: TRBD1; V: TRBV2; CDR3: CASRAPGQGNTEAFF; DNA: TGTGCCAGCAGAGCACCGGGACAGGGGAACACTGAAGCTTTCTTT
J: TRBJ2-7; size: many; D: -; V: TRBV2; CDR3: CASSNLNPYRILDEQYF; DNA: TGTGCCAGCAGTAACCTTAATCCCTACCGAATCTTAGACGAGCAGTACTTC
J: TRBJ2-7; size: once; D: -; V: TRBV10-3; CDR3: CASEGPNYEQYF; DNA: TGTGCCAGCGAGGGGCCGAACTACGAGCAGTACTTC